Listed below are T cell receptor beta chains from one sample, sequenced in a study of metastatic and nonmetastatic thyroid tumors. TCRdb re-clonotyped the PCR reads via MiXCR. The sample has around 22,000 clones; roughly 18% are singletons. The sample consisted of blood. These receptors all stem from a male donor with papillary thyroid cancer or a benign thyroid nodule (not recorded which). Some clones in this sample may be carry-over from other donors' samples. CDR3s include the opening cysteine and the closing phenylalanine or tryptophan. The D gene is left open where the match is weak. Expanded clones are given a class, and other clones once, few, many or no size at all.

CASSFTYNSPLHF	TGTGCCAGCAGCTTTACGTATAATTCACCCCTCCACTTT	TRBJ1-6	TRBV11-3	many	.
CAITSDRESYEQYF	TGTGCCATCACCTCCGACCGGGAGTCCTACGAGCAGTACTTC	TRBJ2-7	TRBV10-3	.	.
CASSFDGSKVYF	TGCGCCAGCAGCTTCGATGGCTCGAAAGTGTATTTT	TRBJ2-3	TRBV5-1	many	.
CSAREASSVQETQYF	TGCAGTGCTAGAGAGGCGTCTAGCGTTCAGGAGACCCAGTACTTC	TRBJ2-5	TRBV20-1	many	.
CAISCPQNTEAFF	TGTGCCATCAGTTGTCCACAGAACACTGAAGCTTTCTTT	TRBJ1-1	TRBV10-3	.	.
CSTRETFTGELFF	TGCAGCACCAGGGAGACGTTCACCGGGGAGCTGTTTTTT	TRBJ2-2	TRBV29-1	many	.
CASSGMDGYGYTF	TGTGCCAGCAGTGGCATGGACGGCTATGGCTACACCTTC	TRBJ1-2	TRBV6-1	medium-sized	.
CASSQVVGGVNSPLHF	TGCGCCAGCAGCCAAGTTGTTGGAGGCGTTAATTCACCCCTCCACTTT	TRBJ1-6	TRBV4-1	.	.
CASSTWGTGFYSGANVLTF	TGTGCCAGTAGTACATGGGGGACAGGGTTCTACTCTGGGGCCAACGTCCTGACTTTC	TRBJ2-6	TRBV19	.	TRBD1
CASSLGTGSTGANVLTF	TGTGCCAGCAGCTTAGGGACAGGGTCAACTGGGGCCAACGTCCTGACTTTC	TRBJ2-6	TRBV11-1	.	TRBD1
CATSGPDVVYGYTF	TGTGCCACCAGTGGCCCCGACGTTGTCTATGGCTACACCTTC	TRBJ1-2	TRBV24-1	medium-sized	.
CASSEQGQYYGQYF	TGTGCCAGTAGTGAACAGGGTCAGTATTACGGGCAGTACTTC	TRBJ2-7	TRBV19	many	.
CSAANRGGLSSYNEQFF	TGCAGTGCTGCTAATCGAGGCGGGTTAAGCTCCTACAATGAGCAGTTCTTC	TRBJ2-1	TRBV20-1	few	.
CASIHRGHVGETQYF	TGTGCCAGCATACACAGGGGGCATGTAGGAGAGACCCAGTACTTC	TRBJ2-5	TRBV6-1	many	TRBD1
CASSYPDRGQPQHF	TGTGCCAGCAGTTACCCGGACAGGGGACAGCCCCAGCATTTT	TRBJ1-5	TRBV6-6	medium-sized	TRBD1
CASSVGSAGGGNEQFF	TGTGCCAGCAGCGTAGGATCGGCGGGAGGAGGGAATGAGCAGTTCTTC	TRBJ2-1	TRBV9	many	TRBD2
CASSYAMGAVYEQYF	TGTGCCAGCAGTTACGCCATGGGGGCCGTCTACGAGCAGTACTTC	TRBJ2-7	TRBV6-5	few	.
CSGSASPYQETQYF	TGTTCCGGCAGTGCTTCTCCGTACCAAGAGACCCAGTACTTC	TRBJ2-5	TRBV25-1	few	.
CATSDPYAGELFF	TGTGCCACCAGTGACCCCTACGCCGGGGAGCTGTTTTTT	TRBJ2-2	TRBV24-1	.	.
CASSLDQRTGELFF	TGTGCCAGCAGCTTAGATCAAAGGACCGGGGAGCTGTTTTTT	TRBJ2-2	TRBV11-2	.	.
CASSQGTGLPLHF	TGTGCCAGCAGCCAAGGGACAGGGCTACCCCTCCACTTT	TRBJ1-6	TRBV4-1	.	TRBD1
CASREPEDYGYTF	TGTGCCAGCAGAGAACCTGAAGACTATGGCTACACCTTC	TRBJ1-2	TRBV2	many	.
CASSFGSGGAGEQFF	TGTGCCAGCAGCTTTGGAAGCGGGGGGGCCGGTGAGCAGTTCTTC	TRBJ2-1	TRBV11-2	many	TRBD2
CASSDFARRRTSGRAFKETQYF	TGTGCCAGCAGTGACTTCGCAAGGAGACGGACTAGCGGGAGGGCATTCAAAGAGACCCAGTACTTC	TRBJ2-5	TRBV6-4	many	TRBD2
CASSQIGVFYGYTF	TGCGCCAGCAGCCAAATAGGGGTTTTCTATGGCTACACCTTC	TRBJ1-2	TRBV4-1	many	.
CASRGGEVPGNTIYF	TGTGCCAGCAGGGGGGGGGAAGTCCCTGGAAACACCATATATTTT	TRBJ1-3	TRBV6-1	few	.
CASTPGQQLQETQYF	TGTGCCAGCACGCCGGGACAACAGCTTCAAGAGACCCAGTACTTC	TRBJ2-5	TRBV6-1	many	.
CASSFLAEETQYF	TGTGCCAGCAGTTTCCTAGCGGAAGAGACCCAGTACTTC	TRBJ2-5	TRBV6-5	.	TRBD2
CASTPSTGTDTQYF	TGTGCCAGCACCCCGAGCACAGGGACAGATACGCAGTATTTT	TRBJ2-3	TRBV27	medium-sized	.
CASKRTDLGTSPLHF	TGTGCCAGCAAAAGAACCGACCTCGGGACTTCACCCCTCCACTTT	TRBJ1-6	TRBV6-1	.	.